Detailed here is one T cell receptor (beta chain). The CDR3 consists of 15 residues. Germline values: CDR1 MGHRA, CDR2 YSYEKL. V gave up 3 bases and J gave up 2 bases, with 13 bases separating them. The sample belongs to a study of blood T cells in healthy people across ages. A second PCR, run for roughly 7 to 11 cycles, used a sample-barcoded 5' primer plus a J-beta primer mix. TCRdb passed the 5' RACE reads through MiXCR, listing each CDR3 protein once. The sample yields hundreds of thousands of distinct CDR3 sequences, approximately 52% seen once. The sequenced sample was blood. This TCR derives from a man aged 55 to 69 in good health. The V and J genes are TRBV4-1 and TRBJ2-5; tentatively, D is TRBD1 or TRBD2 (5 bases each). CDR3 nucleotide sequence: TGCGCCAGCAGCCAGAAACAGGACTTACAAGAGACCCAGTACTTC. Translating it yields CASSQKQDLQETQYF.